This record looks at one TCR beta chain sequence and its context. The antigen is undetermined. The CDR3 covers 14 residues. Between the trimmed V and J ends, which lost 0 bases and 3 bases, there was a span of 9 bases. Germline values: CDR1 MNHEY, CDR2 SVGAGI. Method: immunoSEQ multiplex PCR; TCRdb's copy keeps in-frame clones and lacks some. The sample includes about 200,000 clones, just over 90% of them seen just once. This sample stems from a study of T cell responses to AZD1222 COVID-19 vaccine. Study outcomes and limitations: The donors showed a predominance of white British ancestry and of females, with possible underestimation of clonal diversity.

The sequenced sample was peripheral blood, obtained 28 days after the second AZD1222 dose. The TCR was taken from an adult who received the AZD1222 COVID-19 vaccine. The genes are TRBV6-5 and TRBJ2-7; the D gene could be TRBD1 or TRBD2 (6 bases each). The CDR3: CASSYSRDNYEQYF. DNA for the CDR3: TGTGCCAGCAGTTACTCGCGGGACAACTACGAGCAGTACTTC.